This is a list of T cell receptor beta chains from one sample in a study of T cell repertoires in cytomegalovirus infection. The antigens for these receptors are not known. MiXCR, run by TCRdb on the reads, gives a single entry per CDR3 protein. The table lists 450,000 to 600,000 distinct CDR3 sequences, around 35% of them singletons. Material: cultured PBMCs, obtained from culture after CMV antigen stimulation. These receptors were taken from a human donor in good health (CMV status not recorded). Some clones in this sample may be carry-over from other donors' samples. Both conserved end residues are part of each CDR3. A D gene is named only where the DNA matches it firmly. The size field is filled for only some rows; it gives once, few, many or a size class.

CDR3nt: TGTGCCAGCAGACGAATAGCGGGAGCCGGCAATGAGCAGTTCTTC
CDR3aa: CASRRIAGAGNEQFF
abundance: many
d_gene: TRBD2
v_gene: TRBV7-6
j_gene: TRBJ2-1

CDR3nt: TGCAGCGTTGAGGCGCGCCGGCATAATAACTATGGCTACACCTTC
CDR3aa: CSVEARRHNNYGYTF
abundance: .
d_gene: .
v_gene: TRBV29-1
j_gene: TRBJ1-2

CDR3nt: TGTGCCAGCAGTCCCCCGGGGACTCAAAGCGAGACCCAGTACTTC
CDR3aa: CASSPPGTQSETQYF
abundance: .
d_gene: .
v_gene: TRBV5-4
j_gene: TRBJ2-5

CDR3nt: TGTGCCAGCAGCTTTCTACCATCGGCGACAGGAGCCTACGAGCAGTACTTC
CDR3aa: CASSFLPSATGAYEQYF
abundance: .
d_gene: .
v_gene: TRBV5-6
j_gene: TRBJ2-7

CDR3nt: TGCGCCAGCAGTTATACCGGGAACCCAGATCATGAGCAGTTCTTC
CDR3aa: CASSYTGNPDHEQFF
abundance: few
d_gene: .
v_gene: TRBV5-1
j_gene: TRBJ2-1

CDR3nt: TGTGCCAGCAGCTGGTTGGACCAAAAAAATGAGCAGTTCTTC
CDR3aa: CASSWLDQKNEQFF
abundance: .
d_gene: .
v_gene: TRBV11-2
j_gene: TRBJ2-1

CDR3nt: TGTGCCAGCACCGCCACGGACCGTCCCGATGCGAACACCGGGGAGCTGTTTTTT
CDR3aa: CASTATDRPDANTGELFF
abundance: .
d_gene: .
v_gene: TRBV6-2/TRBV6-3
j_gene: TRBJ2-2

CDR3nt: TGCGCCAGCAGCCAAGATGGGACTTCGGACGGGACAGATACGCAGTATTTT
CDR3aa: CASSQDGTSDGTDTQYF
abundance: .
d_gene: .
v_gene: TRBV4-3
j_gene: TRBJ2-3

CDR3nt: TGCGCCAGCAGCCTAAGGGGGGCAGGGGACAACACAGATACGCAGTATTTT
CDR3aa: CASSLRGAGDNTDTQYF
abundance: .
d_gene: .
v_gene: TRBV5-1
j_gene: TRBJ2-3

CDR3nt: TGTGCCATCAGTGAATTTTTTGCGGGGCACAATGAGCAGTTCTTC
CDR3aa: CAISEFFAGHNEQFF
abundance: few
d_gene: .
v_gene: TRBV10-3
j_gene: TRBJ2-1

CDR3nt: TGTGCCAGCAGTTACTCCCTAGCTCAAGGCGCCCAGTACTTC
CDR3aa: CASSYSLAQGAQYF
abundance: .
d_gene: .
v_gene: TRBV6-5
j_gene: TRBJ2-5

CDR3nt: TGCAGTGCTAGTTCCAGCGGGAGGGCCTATGAGCAGTTCTTC
CDR3aa: CSASSSGRAYEQFF
abundance: .
d_gene: TRBD2
v_gene: TRBV20-1
j_gene: TRBJ2-1

CDR3nt: TGTGCCAGCAGCGCTAAGCCGGTGGAAGCAGATACGCAGTATTTT
CDR3aa: CASSAKPVEADTQYF
abundance: few
d_gene: .
v_gene: TRBV7-9
j_gene: TRBJ2-3

CDR3nt: TGTGCCAGCAGTTACTCCCAGACCCAGATGGGGATAGCCAAAAACATTCAGTACTTC
CDR3aa: CASSYSQTQMGIAKNIQYF
abundance: few
d_gene: .
v_gene: TRBV6-2/TRBV6-3
j_gene: TRBJ2-4

CDR3nt: TGTGCCATCAGCCAAAGTCCAGGGGGGGATCAGCCCCAGCATTTT
CDR3aa: CAISQSPGGDQPQHF
abundance: .
d_gene: TRBD1
v_gene: TRBV10-3
j_gene: TRBJ1-5

CDR3nt: TGTGCCATCAGTCGCAGCGGGGGGAACACCGGGGAGCTGTTTTTT
CDR3aa: CAISRSGGNTGELFF
abundance: .
d_gene: TRBD2
v_gene: TRBV10-3
j_gene: TRBJ2-2

CDR3nt: TGTGCCAGTAGCCCTCCAGGGGTTGTTGATCAGCCCCAGCATTTT
CDR3aa: CASSPPGVVDQPQHF
abundance: .
d_gene: .
v_gene: TRBV19
j_gene: TRBJ1-5

CDR3nt: TGTGCCAGCAGGACACAGGGGATGAACACTGAAGCTTTCTTT
CDR3aa: CASRTQGMNTEAFF
abundance: .
d_gene: TRBD1
v_gene: TRBV28
j_gene: TRBJ1-1

CDR3nt: TGTGCCAGCAGCTTATCCGGGGCCGGGGAGCTGTTTTTT
CDR3aa: CASSLSGAGELFF
abundance: .
d_gene: .
v_gene: TRBV7-2
j_gene: TRBJ2-2

CDR3nt: TGTGCCCCGATTGTGATGCCTAGCGGGAGACCTATTACCGGGGAGCTGTTTTTT
CDR3aa: CAPIVMPSGRPITGELFF
abundance: many
d_gene: TRBD2
v_gene: TRBV28
j_gene: TRBJ2-2

CDR3nt: TGCGCCAGCAGCCAGCTAGCTAAGGAGCAGTTCTTC
CDR3aa: CASSQLAKEQFF
abundance: .
d_gene: .
v_gene: TRBV4-1
j_gene: TRBJ2-1

CDR3nt: TGTGCCAGCAGCTCGCGACTAGCGGGGGTGAGAGAGACCCAGTACTTC
CDR3aa: CASSSRLAGVRETQYF
abundance: .
d_gene: TRBD2
v_gene: TRBV7-8
j_gene: TRBJ2-5

CDR3nt: TGTGCCAGCAGCTTAGGGCCGGGACTGGGCTACAATGAGCAGTTCTTC
CDR3aa: CASSLGPGLGYNEQFF
abundance: few
d_gene: .
v_gene: TRBV7-9
j_gene: TRBJ2-1

CDR3nt: TGTGCCAGCACCGACAGGGGGCCCTACAATGAGCAGTTCTTC
CDR3aa: CASTDRGPYNEQFF
abundance: .
d_gene: TRBD1
v_gene: TRBV11-2
j_gene: TRBJ2-1

CDR3nt: TGCAGCGTTGTCGGCTCCTACGAGCAGTACTTC
CDR3aa: CSVVGSYEQYF
abundance: many
d_gene: .
v_gene: TRBV29-1
j_gene: TRBJ2-7

CDR3nt: TGCGCCAGCAGCTTAAGACAGGGAGGTTACCAAGAGACCCAGTACTTC
CDR3aa: CASSLRQGGYQETQYF
abundance: few
d_gene: .
v_gene: TRBV5-1
j_gene: TRBJ2-5

CDR3nt: TGTGCCAGCAGCTGGGGACTAGCGGGAGGCCGAACCTCCTACAATGAGCAGTTCTTC
CDR3aa: CASSWGLAGGRTSYNEQFF
abundance: .
d_gene: TRBD2
v_gene: TRBV5-6
j_gene: TRBJ2-1

CDR3nt: TGTGCCAGCAGTGGCGAGGACGAGCAGTACTTC
CDR3aa: CASSGEDEQYF
abundance: .
d_gene: .
v_gene: TRBV6-1
j_gene: TRBJ2-7

CDR3nt: TGTGCCAGCAGTTCGCTTGGGGGGGGCGATAGGACTGAAGCTTTCTTT
CDR3aa: CASSSLGGGDRTEAFF
abundance: .
d_gene: .
v_gene: TRBV28
j_gene: TRBJ1-1

CDR3nt: TGCAGTGCTCCCTCCGCTAGCGGGAGTAGAAAGACCCAGTACTTC
CDR3aa: CSAPSASGSRKTQYF
abundance: .
d_gene: TRBD2
v_gene: TRBV20-1
j_gene: TRBJ2-5

CDR3nt: TGTGCCAGCTCACCACCTGCCGGTCCCTACGAGCAGTACTTC
CDR3aa: CASSPPAGPYEQYF
abundance: .
d_gene: .
v_gene: TRBV18
j_gene: TRBJ2-7

CDR3nt: TGTGCCAGCAGCTCAGGGGTGCGAAATCAGCCCCAGCATTTT
CDR3aa: CASSSGVRNQPQHF
abundance: few
d_gene: .
v_gene: TRBV7-9
j_gene: TRBJ1-5

CDR3nt: TGTGCCAGCAGTCTGTCCTCGGGGACAGGGGGCTACGAGCAGTACTTC
CDR3aa: CASSLSSGTGGYEQYF
abundance: .
d_gene: TRBD1
v_gene: TRBV7-2
j_gene: TRBJ2-7

CDR3nt: TGTGCCAGCAGCCCCCAGCCGGGGGAGACCCAGTACTTC
CDR3aa: CASSPQPGETQYF
abundance: .
d_gene: .
v_gene: TRBV7-7
j_gene: TRBJ2-5

CDR3nt: TGTGCCAGCACTTATGAAGAGACCCAGTACTTC
CDR3aa: CASTYEETQYF
abundance: .
d_gene: .
v_gene: TRBV6-2/TRBV6-3
j_gene: TRBJ2-5

CDR3nt: TGTGCCAGCAGCTTGGAGTGGGCTAGCGGGGGAGGGGGCAATGAGCAGTTCTTC
CDR3aa: CASSLEWASGGGGNEQFF
abundance: .
d_gene: TRBD2
v_gene: TRBV5-8
j_gene: TRBJ2-1

CDR3nt: TGTGCCAGCAGTTTCCGGACTAGCGGGAGTGGGGAGCAGTTCTTC
CDR3aa: CASSFRTSGSGEQFF
abundance: .
d_gene: TRBD2
v_gene: TRBV6-6
j_gene: TRBJ2-1

CDR3nt: TGTGCCAGCAGCCGAGACAGGGCAACTGGAAACACCATATATTTT
CDR3aa: CASSRDRATGNTIYF
abundance: .
d_gene: TRBD1
v_gene: TRBV7-8
j_gene: TRBJ1-3

CDR3nt: TGTGCCAGCAGCCGTGGGAATGGGCAGTATTTT
CDR3aa: CASSRGNGQYF
abundance: .
d_gene: .
v_gene: TRBV11-2
j_gene: TRBJ2-3

CDR3nt: TGCAGTGCCGGGACCAATGAGCAGTTCTTC
CDR3aa: CSAGTNEQFF
abundance: .
d_gene: .
v_gene: TRBV20-1
j_gene: TRBJ2-1

CDR3nt: TGTGCCAGCAGCCGGGGGACTAGCGGGAGGGGCGAGCAGTACTTC
CDR3aa: CASSRGTSGRGEQYF
abundance: many
d_gene: TRBD2
v_gene: TRBV7-2
j_gene: TRBJ2-7

CDR3nt: TGTGCCAGCAGCGGGACTAGCGGGCTGACGGCAAACAATGAGCAGTTCTTC
CDR3aa: CASSGTSGLTANNEQFF
abundance: few
d_gene: TRBD2
v_gene: TRBV12-3/TRBV12-4
j_gene: TRBJ2-1

CDR3nt: TGCAGTGCTACCAACATGGGGTCGGCTGAAGCTTTCTTT
CDR3aa: CSATNMGSAEAFF
abundance: .
d_gene: .
v_gene: TRBV20-1
j_gene: TRBJ1-1

CDR3nt: TGTGCCAGCTCACCATCTCTAGCTGTGTACAATGAGCAGTTCTTC
CDR3aa: CASSPSLAVYNEQFF
abundance: .
d_gene: .
v_gene: TRBV18
j_gene: TRBJ2-1

CDR3nt: TGTGCCAGCACCCCGGGCCTAGGAAGTAGGGGGGAGCTGTTTTTT
CDR3aa: CASTPGLGSRGELFF
abundance: .
d_gene: .
v_gene: TRBV27
j_gene: TRBJ2-2

CDR3nt: TGTGCCTGGAGTGTGGTGGGAACTAATGAAAAACTGTTTTTT
CDR3aa: CAWSVVGTNEKLFF
abundance: .
d_gene: .
v_gene: TRBV30
j_gene: TRBJ1-4

CDR3nt: TGCGCCAGCAGCCAAGGTTGGGCGGGAGTCGGTGAGCAGTTCTTC
CDR3aa: CASSQGWAGVGEQFF
abundance: .
d_gene: TRBD2
v_gene: TRBV4-1
j_gene: TRBJ2-1

CDR3nt: TGTGCCAGCAGTAGACTAGCTCCGCGTATGATTCTTGACGATGAGCAGTTCTTC
CDR3aa: CASSRLAPRMILDDEQFF
abundance: .
d_gene: TRBD2
v_gene: TRBV11-2
j_gene: TRBJ2-1

CDR3nt: TGTGCCAGCAGCTTAGAAGGCCCTACGCAGTATTTT
CDR3aa: CASSLEGPTQYF
abundance: many
d_gene: .
v_gene: TRBV7-2
j_gene: TRBJ2-3

CDR3nt: TGCGCCAGCAGCCAAAGCGGGGGGAGGTCAGATACGCAGTATTTT
CDR3aa: CASSQSGGRSDTQYF
abundance: few
d_gene: TRBD2
v_gene: TRBV4-3
j_gene: TRBJ2-3

CDR3nt: TGTGCCAGCAGCAGATTCTCGCCATCCACTGAAGCTTTCTTT
CDR3aa: CASSRFSPSTEAFF
abundance: .
d_gene: .
v_gene: TRBV27
j_gene: TRBJ1-1

CDR3nt: TGTGCCAGTAAGGGTCGGAATTCACCCCTCCACTTT
CDR3aa: CASKGRNSPLHF
abundance: .
d_gene: .
v_gene: TRBV28
j_gene: TRBJ1-6

CDR3nt: TGTGCCAGCAGTTTTGGCGGGGTTAGGGGCAATCAGCCCCAGCATTTT
CDR3aa: CASSFGGVRGNQPQHF
abundance: many
d_gene: .
v_gene: TRBV27
j_gene: TRBJ1-5

CDR3nt: TGTGCCAGCAGCTACAGACCCGGGACAGGGGTGACCGGGGCCAACGTCCTGACTTTC
CDR3aa: CASSYRPGTGVTGANVLTF
abundance: many
d_gene: TRBD1
v_gene: TRBV7-2
j_gene: TRBJ2-6

CDR3nt: TGCGCCAGCAGCCACTCCCTAGCGGGAGTCCTCAATGAGCAGTTCTTC
CDR3aa: CASSHSLAGVLNEQFF
abundance: .
d_gene: TRBD2
v_gene: TRBV4-1
j_gene: TRBJ2-1